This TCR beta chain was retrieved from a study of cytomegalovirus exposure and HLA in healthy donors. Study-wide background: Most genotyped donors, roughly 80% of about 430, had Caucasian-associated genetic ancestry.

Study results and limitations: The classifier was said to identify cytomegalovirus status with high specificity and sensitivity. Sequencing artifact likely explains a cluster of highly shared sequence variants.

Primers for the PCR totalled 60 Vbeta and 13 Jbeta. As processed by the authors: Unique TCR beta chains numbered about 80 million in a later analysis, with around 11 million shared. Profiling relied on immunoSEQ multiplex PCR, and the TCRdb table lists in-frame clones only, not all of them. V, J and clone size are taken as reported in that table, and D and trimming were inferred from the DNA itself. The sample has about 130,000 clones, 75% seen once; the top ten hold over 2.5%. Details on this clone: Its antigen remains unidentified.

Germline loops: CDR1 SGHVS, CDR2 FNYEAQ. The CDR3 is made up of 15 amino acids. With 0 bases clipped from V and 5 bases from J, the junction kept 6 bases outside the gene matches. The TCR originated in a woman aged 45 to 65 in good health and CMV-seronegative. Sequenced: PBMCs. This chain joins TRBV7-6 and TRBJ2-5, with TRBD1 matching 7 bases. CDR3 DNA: TGTGCCAGCAGCTTAGCGCCGACAGGGTTGGAGACCCAGTACTTC. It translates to CASSLAPTGLETQYF.